These 13 T cell receptor beta chains share one sample of origin, sequenced in a study of PD-L1 blockade in urothelial cancer. The time point was: pretreatment peripheral blood. Generated by immunoSEQ multiplex PCR, the TCRdb table keeps only in-frame clones and is missing some. The sample carries 70,000 to 95,000 clones, roughly 84% recorded once. The specimen was PBMCs, collected around atezolizumab (anti-PD-L1) treatment. The source of these receptors is a man aged 55 to 70 with urothelial cancer.

This chain connects TRBV5-1 to TRBJ1-1; 11 bases map to TRBD1. Germline-derived CDR1 and CDR2 are SGHRS and YFSETQ. CDR3 length: 19 residues. V shed 1 base and J 0 bases; nucleotides not matched to a gene: 11. The CDR3 protein is CASSLMRTGGAGLNTEAFF. The DNA of the CDR3 is TGCGCCAGCAGCTTGATGCGGACAGGGGGCGCGGGGTTGAACACTGAAGCTTTCTTT.

The rearrangement joins TRBV9 to TRBJ2-7; TRBD1 matches 8 bases. J lost 5 bases, V lost 0 bases, and 4 bases had no gene match. The CDR3 extends over 14 amino acids. The germline V gene has CDR1 SGDLS and CDR2 YYNGEE. This CDR3 is CASSVVGQGHEQYF. Here the CDR3 DNA reads TGTGCCAGCAGCGTAGTAGGACAGGGACACGAGCAGTACTTC.

This clone was seen a few times. V is TRBV9 and J is TRBJ2-7, with D hard to call. From germline, CDR1 is SGDLS and CDR2 YYNGEE. Trimming took off 4 bases at V and 7 bases at J, with 9 bases between the two ends. CDR3 length equals 11 residues. The CDR3 protein is CASSSLGEQYF. CDR3 nucleotide sequence: TGTGCCAGCAGCTCACTCGGGGAGCAGTACTTC.

The chain carries TRBV5-1 and TRBJ2-5; 10 nucleotides line up with TRBD2. CDR1 and CDR2 (germline): SGHRS, YFSETQ. The J segment lost 3 bases and the V segment lost 3 bases, leaving 8 bases of the junction unmatched. CDR3 length: 16 amino acids. The DNA for the CDR3 is TGCGCCAGCAGCTCCCTTGGGCTAGCGGGAGAAGAGACCCAGTACTTC. It specifies CASSSLGLAGEETQYF.

The V call is TRBV7-2, the J call TRBJ1-1; 7 bases map to TRBD1. The CDR3 contains 16 residues. Trimming removed 1 base from V and 1 base from J; junction bases left unmatched: 6. The germline V gene encodes CDR1 SGHTA and CDR2 FQGNSA. CDR3 in amino acids: CASSLVVGQANTEAFF. The CDR3 DNA follows: TGTGCCAGCAGCTTAGTCGTCGGACAGGCGAACACTGAAGCTTTCTTT.

This chain joins TRBV5-1 and TRBJ2-3, with unresolved D. CDR1 is SGHRS and CDR2 is YFSETQ in the germline V gene. The CDR3 is 13 amino acids. Trimming took off 7 bases at V and 5 bases at J, with 14 bases between the two ends. The CDR3 sequence: CASQSVFGDTQYF. CDR3 sequence (DNA): TGCGCCAGCCAATCGGTATTCGGAGATACGCAGTATTTT.

This chain connects TRBV6-4 to TRBJ2-5; 10 nucleotides line up with TRBD2. The length of the CDR3 is 17 residues. Germline V lookup: CDR1 MRHNA, CDR2 SNTAGT. Trimming at V came to 2 bases and at J to 5 bases, leaving 11 bases not matched to a gene. The CDR3 DNA follows: TGTGCCAGCAGTGACCAACCAGCGGGGGGGCCTGACGAGACCCAGTACTTC. This codes for CASSDQPAGGPDETQYF.

The chain couples TRBV12-5 to TRBJ1-1; maybe TRBD1 (6 bases). Germline loops: CDR1 LGHNT, CDR2 FRNRAP. Trimming shortened V by 5 bases and J by 5 bases, and 12 bases separated the two germline ends. CDR3 size: 13 residues. Here the CDR3 DNA reads TGTGCTAGTGGTCTCGAGGGGGATACTGAAGCTTTCTTT. This gives the protein CASGLEGDTEAFF.

V is TRBV18 and J is TRBJ2-3, with 12 bases aligning to TRBD1. The CDR3 loop spans 15 amino acids. Germline V lookup: CDR1 KGHSH, CDR2 LQKENI. V trimming: 3 bases; J trimming: 5 bases; junction bases outside the gene matches: 3. The CDR3 bases are TGTGCCAGCTCACCGGGACAGGGGGCGAAAGATACGCAGTATTTT. This encodes CASSPGQGAKDTQYF.

The CDR3 protein is CASSPGNADTQYF. The DNA for the CDR3 is TGTGCCAGTAGTCCCGGGAACGCAGATACGCAGTATTTT. The J gene is TRBJ2-3, the V gene TRBV19, with a tentative D call TRBD2 (5 bases). The ends were cut back, 5 bases at V and 4 bases at J, with 10 bases in the middle. The CDR3 totals 13 residues. The germline CDR1 and CDR2 sequences are LNHDA and SQIVND (reference sequence).

The chain recombines TRBV19 with TRBJ2-7; TRBD1 is a possible D gene (7 bases). The germline CDR1 and CDR2 sequences are LNHDA and SQIVND (reference sequence). The CDR3 runs 14 residues. Trimming removed 5 bases from V and 1 base from J, with 12 bases in between. The CDR3 protein is CASSAQGTSYEQYF. CDR3 nucleotides: TGTGCCAGTAGTGCACAGGGGACTTCCTACGAGCAGTACTTC.

This clone was recorded once. This chain joins TRBV5-1 and TRBJ2-7; TRBD1 aligns across 7 bases. This CDR3 has 14 residues. Germline assignment: CDR1 SGHRS and CDR2 YFSETQ. The V segment lost 0 bases and the J segment 3 bases; nucleotides outside the gene matches: 3. CDR3 bases: TGCGCCAGCAGCTTGGCTAACAGGGGCTACGAGCAGTACTTC. The encoded protein is CASSLANRGYEQYF.

This clone has a single count. The rearrangement uses TRBV5-8 and TRBJ1-5; 12 nucleotides match TRBD1. The CDR3 sequence is 17 residues long. CDR1 and CDR2 from the germline V gene are SGHTS and YDEGEE. Trimming at V came to 4 bases and at J to 2 bases, leaving 7 bases not matched to a gene. The CDR3 sequence: CASSPGQGAMGNQPQHF. The CDR3 bases are TGTGCCAGCAGCCCGGGACAGGGGGCAATGGGCAATCAGCCCCAGCATTTT.